Each of the 23 T cell receptor beta chains below was sequenced from the same sample in a study of blood T cell repertoires in COVID-19. Sequenced by immunoSEQ multiplex PCR; TCRdb stores in-frame clones only, minus some. The sample has 190,000 or so clones, over 70% seen once. Sequencing was done on a sample of peripheral blood. Receptors were obtained from a man aged 50 or older with active or convalescent COVID-19.

This sequence joins TRBV11-3 and TRBJ2-3; 8 bases align to TRBD1. The J segment lost 3 bases and the V segment lost 5 bases, leaving 10 bases of the junction unmatched. The CDR3 runs 16 residues. CDR1 and CDR2 (germline): SGHNT, YENEEA. Here the CDR3 DNA reads TGTGCCAGCAGCAATAGGGAGACAGGGGTTACAGATACGCAGTATTTT. Translated, it gives CASSNRETGVTDTQYF.

The chain recombines TRBV4-1 with TRBJ1-2, with 9 bases matching TRBD1. V was clipped by 1 base and J by 4 bases; unmatched bases: 7. The germline V gene has CDR1 MGHRA and CDR2 YSYEKL. This CDR3 is built from 16 residues. The CDR3 region has the DNA TGCGCCAGCAGCCAAGGGGACAGGGTTTCATCCTATGGCTACACCTTC. It encodes CASSQGDRVSSYGYTF.

V usage is TRBV6-2 or TRBV6-3 and J usage is TRBJ2-3; perhaps TRBD2 as D (5 bases). The CDR3 spans 13 residues. Germline V gives CDR1 MNHEY, CDR2 SVGEGT. Trimming took off 4 bases at V and 7 bases at J, with 12 bases between the two ends. The DNA for the CDR3 is TGTGCCAGCAGTTCCACTAGATCCAATACGCAGTATTTT. The encoded protein is CASSSTRSNTQYF.

The J gene is TRBJ1-2, the V gene TRBV27, with 12 nucleotides matching TRBD1. CDR3 length: 18 amino acids. Germline CDR1 MNHEY, CDR2 SMNVEV (reference sequence). Trimming removed 1 base from V and 1 base from J; junction bases left unmatched: 7. This CDR3 is CASSLYWDRGLINYGYTF. CDR3 DNA: TGTGCCAGCAGTTTATACTGGGACAGGGGGCTTATTAACTATGGCTACACCTTC.

V and J are TRBV19 and TRBJ1-4, with 7 bases fitting TRBD1. The CDR3 extends over 15 amino acids. Germline trimming cut 5 bases from V and 3 bases from J; bases unmatched to any gene: 6. The germline gives CDR1 LNHDA, CDR2 SQIVND (reference sequence). The CDR3 bases are TGTGCCAGTAGTCGGCAGGGGGGCCCTAATGAAAAACTGTTTTTT. It translates to CASSRQGGPNEKLFF.

This clone came up once. The chain is built from TRBV2 and TRBJ1-2; tentatively, D is TRBD1 (6 bases). V was trimmed by 5 bases and J by 5 bases, leaving 12 bases between them. Germline values: CDR1 SNHLY, CDR2 FYNNEI. CDR3 size: 13 residues. The CDR3 here is CASSTGTGYGYTF. As DNA, the CDR3 is TGTGCCAGCAGTACAGGGACGGGGTATGGCTACACCTTC. The full variable domain, its missing parts supplied by reference TRBV2 and TRBJ1-2, is EPEVTQTPSHQVTQMGQEVILRCVPISNHLYFYWYRQILGQKVEFLVSFYNNEISEKSEIFDDQFSVERPDGSNFTLKIRSTKLEDSAMYFCASSTGTGYGYTFGSGTRLTVV.

V gene TRBV28 combines with J gene TRBJ1-5; maybe TRBD1 (5 bases). The V and J ends lost 6 bases and 11 bases respectively, with 23 bases between them. The V gene's germline CDR1 is MDHEN and CDR2 SYDVKM. This CDR3 region has 15 residues. CDR3 region: CASRRRGPSDQAQHF. The CDR3 region has the DNA TGTGCCAGCAGGCGAAGGGGCCCCTCAGATCAAGCCCAGCATTTT.

The V and J genes are TRBV5-5 and TRBJ1-3; D not resolved. CDR1 is SGHKS and CDR2 is YYEKEE in the germline V gene (reference sequence). The V end was cut by 1 base, the J end by 4 bases, with 12 bases between. CDR3 length: 15 amino acids. In DNA, the CDR3 is TGTGCCAGCAGCTTGATCCCCATCGGGGGAAACACCATATATTTT. The encoded protein is CASSLIPIGGNTIYF. The full variable domain, in which reference TRBV5-5 and TRBJ1-3 provide the parts outside the CDR3, is DAGVTQSPTHLIKTRGQQVTLRCSPISGHKSVSWYQQVLGQGPQFIFQYYEKEERGRGNFPDRFSARQFPNYSSELNVNALLLGDSALYLCASSLIPIGGNTIYFGEGSWLTVV.

J is TRBJ1-6 and V is TRBV6-5; D uncertain. V was trimmed by 0 bases and J by 7 bases, leaving 13 bases between them. Germline V gene lookup returns CDR1 MNHEY and CDR2 SVGAGI. The CDR3 contains 16 residues. The DNA for the CDR3 is TGTGCCAGCAGTTACTCGGGTGTAGCACCAAATTCACCCCTCCACTTT. This gives the protein CASSYSGVAPNSPLHF.

A remark on this clone: At one boundary the junction diverges from the germline segment, which might be a read error. The chain couples TRBV6-6 to TRBJ2-7; TRBD2 might be the D (6 bases). The CDR3 loop spans 14 amino acids. Germline V CDR1 and CDR2: MNHNY, SVGAGI (reference sequence). In DNA, the CDR3 is TGTGCCAGCAGTTACTCCTCAGGGAATACGGGAGAGGACTTC. Amino acids: CASSYSSGNTGEDF.

This clone was seen more than once but under ten times. The CDR3 reads CASSFERLARQYF. CDR3 coding DNA: TGTGCCAGCAGCTTCGAAAGACTAGCCAGACAGTACTTC. This chain joins TRBV5-6 and TRBJ2-7, with 7 positions matching TRBD2. The CDR3 length is 13 residues. J was trimmed by 10 bases and V by 2 bases; bases with no gene match: 9. CDR1 is SGHDT and CDR2 is YYEEEE in the germline V gene.

The V call is TRBV12-3 or TRBV12-4, the J call TRBJ1-2, with a tentative D call TRBD1 (5 bases). CDR3 length equals 13 residues. Between the trimmed V and J ends, which lost 4 bases and 4 bases, there was a span of 10 bases. CDR3: CASSYGGGYGYTF. The DNA of the CDR3 is TGTGCCAGCAGTTACGGGGGGGGCTATGGCTACACCTTC.

The chain recombines TRBV5-1 with TRBJ2-1; D may be TRBD2 (6 bases). Trimming cost V 0 bases and J 9 bases, with 7 bases left between them. The length of the CDR3 is 12 residues. Germline CDR1 reads SGHRS; CDR2 reads YFSETQ. DNA of the CDR3: TGCGCCAGCAGCTTGGGGAGGGGTGAGCAGTTCTTC. Translating it yields CASSLGRGEQFF.

This chain joins TRBV9 and TRBJ2-7; 11 bases agree with TRBD2. Germline V gene sequence: CDR1 SGDLS, CDR2 YYNGEE. With V trimmed by 3 bases and J by 3 bases, 5 bases remained unmatched. This CDR3 region has 15 residues. In DNA, the CDR3 is TGTGCCAGCAGCGCCGGGACTAGCGGTTTCTACGAGCAGTACTTC. It translates to CASSAGTSGFYEQYF.

The chain has TRBV7-2 and TRBJ2-7, with D perhaps TRBD1 (5 bases). Trimming cost V 5 bases and J 2 bases, with 16 bases left between them. Germline V gene sequence: CDR1 SGHTA, CDR2 FQGNSA. This CDR3 spans 15 amino acids. The CDR3 DNA reads TGTGCCAGCAGCCAAAGGGGTTCGAGGACCTACGAGCAGTACTTC. Translation gives CASSQRGSRTYEQYF.

The CDR3 nucleotides read TGTGCCATCAGTGAGTCGGGACAGGGGGCTAGCACAGATACGCAGTATTTT. Translated: CAISESGQGASTDTQYF. The chain joins TRBV10-3 to TRBJ2-3; 12 nucleotides line up with TRBD1. After removal of 0 bases from V and 0 bases from J, the junction contained 1 base not matched to a gene. CDR3 length: 17 amino acids. Germline assignment: CDR1 ENHRY and CDR2 SYGVKD.

The V gene is TRBV6-1, the J gene TRBJ1-6, with 7 bases matching TRBD1. J was trimmed by 9 bases and V by 3 bases; bases with no gene match: 8. This CDR3 is 15 amino acids long. The germline V gene encodes CDR1 MNHNS and CDR2 SASEGT. CDR3 residues: CASSDAGTDTSPLHF. DNA for the CDR3: TGTGCCAGCAGTGACGCCGGGACAGATACTTCACCCCTCCACTTT.

This clone has a single count. This rearrangement joins TRBV7-9 to TRBJ2-1; 14 nucleotides agree with TRBD2. V dropped 5 bases and J dropped 6; count of bases not matched to a gene: 15. Per the germline V gene, CDR1 is SEHNR and CDR2 is FQNEAQ (reference sequence). The CDR3 sequence is 19 residues long. For the CDR3, the DNA is TGTGCCAGCAGCCCGGGGACTAGCGGGAGTGGGGGGCACCCCAATGAGCAGTTCTTC. This translates into CASSPGTSGSGGHPNEQFF.

The chain carries TRBV7-2 and TRBJ1-4; D possibly corresponds to TRBD1 (5 bases). This CDR3 is built from 15 residues. V lost 0 bases and J lost 7, with 12 bases in between. In germline, CDR1 is SGHTA, CDR2 FQGNSA. This CDR3 reads CASSLAPGAGEKLFF. CDR3 in DNA: TGTGCCAGCAGCTTAGCGCCTGGGGCTGGTGAAAAACTGTTTTTT. The full variable domain, with the rest looked up from reference TRBV7-2 and TRBJ1-4, is GAGVSQSPSNKVTEKGKDVELRCDPISGHTALYWYRQSLGQGLEFLIYFQGNSAPDKSGLPSDRFSAERTGGSVSTLTIQRTQQEDSAVYLCASSLAPGAGEKLFFGSGTQLSVL.

V gene TRBV18 combines with J gene TRBJ1-1, with TRBD1 as a possible D gene (6 bases). The CDR3 has 12 amino acids. V gave up 6 bases and J gave up 7 bases, with 12 bases separating them. In germline, CDR1 is KGHSH, CDR2 LQKENI. The chain's CDR3 is CASSQDRDEAFF. The CDR3 coding sequence is TGTGCCAGCTCTCAGGACAGAGATGAAGCTTTCTTT. Filled out from reference TRBV18 and TRBJ1-1, the complete variable domain reads NAGVMQNPRHLVRRRGQEARLRCSPMKGHSHVYWYRQLPEEGLKFMVYLQKENIIDESGMPKERFSAEFPKEGPSILRIQQVVRGDSAAYFCASSQDRDEAFFGQGTRLTVV.

This clone was detected a few times. The chain has TRBV7-2 and TRBJ1-2; TRBD1 matches at 9 bases. This CDR3 has 15 amino acids. The germline V gene has CDR1 SGHTA and CDR2 FQGNSA. The V and J ends lost 5 bases and 4 bases, in that order; junction bases with no gene match: 8. The DNA for the CDR3 is TGTGCCAGCAGCCACCGGGACAGGGACTCCTATGGCTACACCTTC. The encoded protein is CASSHRDRDSYGYTF.

The genes are TRBV5-4 and TRBJ1-5; no clear D gene. The CDR3 is 12 amino acids. V lost 5 bases and J 6 bases, leaving 9 bases between the germline ends. In germline, CDR1 is SGHNT, CDR2 YYREEE (reference sequence). This chain's CDR3 is CASSSRGQPQHF. CDR3 bases: TGTGCCAGCAGTTCCCGCGGTCAGCCCCAGCATTTT.

V and J are TRBV21-1 and TRBJ2-7; TRBD1, the table's D call, lacks a check against the DNA. TRBV21-1 counts as a pseudogene. The CDR3 is made up of 14 amino acids. The CDR3 is CASSKLGDRYEQYF. For the CDR3, the DNA is TGTGCCAGCAGCAAATTGGGGGACAGGTACGAGCAGTACTTC.